The rows below give T cell receptor beta chains drawn from one sample of a study of T cell responses to AZD1222 COVID-19 vaccine. Clones were read by immunoSEQ multiplex PCR, and TCRdb kept only the in-frame ones, dropping some. In the table there are 85,000 or so clones, 85% to 90% of which are singletons. Sequencing was performed on peripheral blood, taken on day 0 of AZD1222 vaccination. These receptors all come from an adult in good health. The CDR3 runs from the conserved cysteine through the conserved F or W. The D gene is left open where the match is weak. Expanded clones get a size class; other rows say once, few or many, or leave the size out.

j_call: TRBJ1-5
clone_size: .
cdr3_length: 15
d_call: TRBD1
v_call: TRBV3-1/TRBV3-2
cdr3_aa: CASSRTGQGDQPQHF
cdr3_nt: TGTGCCAGCAGCCGAACGGGACAGGGTGATCAGCCCCAGCATTTT

j_call: TRBJ1-5
clone_size: .
cdr3_length: 14
d_call: .
v_call: TRBV30
cdr3_aa: CAWSPWGPDQPQHF
cdr3_nt: TGTGCCTGGAGTCCTTGGGGGCCCGATCAGCCCCAGCATTTT

j_call: TRBJ2-2
clone_size: .
cdr3_length: 12
d_call: TRBD1
v_call: TRBV29-1
cdr3_aa: CSGGQATGELFF
cdr3_nt: TGCAGCGGGGGACAGGCCACCGGGGAGCTGTTTTTT

j_call: TRBJ1-5
clone_size: .
cdr3_length: 15
d_call: .
v_call: TRBV18
cdr3_aa: CASSPAAVPNQPQHF
cdr3_nt: TGTGCCAGCTCACCAGCGGCAGTACCTAATCAGCCCCAGCATTTT

j_call: TRBJ1-2
clone_size: once
cdr3_length: 13
d_call: .
v_call: TRBV7-6
cdr3_aa: CASSLASGEGYTF
cdr3_nt: TGTGCCAGCAGCTTAGCGTCAGGGGAGGGCTACACCTTC

j_call: TRBJ1-2
clone_size: .
cdr3_length: 15
d_call: .
v_call: TRBV14
cdr3_aa: CASSQFPRGTYGYTF
cdr3_nt: TGTGCCAGCAGCCAGTTCCCGCGAGGGACGTATGGCTACACCTTC

j_call: TRBJ2-1
clone_size: .
cdr3_length: 17
d_call: .
v_call: TRBV4-1
cdr3_aa: CASSQDPGQRVYNEQFF
cdr3_nt: TGCGCCAGCAGCCAAGATCCCGGGCAGAGAGTTTACAATGAGCAGTTCTTC

j_call: TRBJ2-1
clone_size: .
cdr3_length: 14
d_call: .
v_call: TRBV9
cdr3_aa: CASSVSSAYNEQFF
cdr3_nt: TGTGCCAGCAGCGTCTCTAGCGCTTACAATGAGCAGTTCTTC

j_call: TRBJ1-3
clone_size: .
cdr3_length: 15
d_call: .
v_call: TRBV6-1
cdr3_aa: CASTDRNPSGNTIYF
cdr3_nt: TGTGCCAGCACCGACAGGAATCCCTCTGGAAACACCATATATTTT

j_call: TRBJ1-2
clone_size: .
cdr3_length: 15
d_call: TRBD1
v_call: TRBV6-5
cdr3_aa: CASSSGQVRNYGYTF
cdr3_nt: TGTGCCAGCAGTTCCGGACAGGTCAGAAACTATGGCTACACCTTC

j_call: TRBJ2-3
clone_size: .
cdr3_length: 18
d_call: TRBD2
v_call: TRBV4-2
cdr3_aa: CASSQEYEGGGAYDTQYF
cdr3_nt: TGTGCCAGCAGCCAAGAGTATGAAGGCGGGGGGGCGTATGATACGCAGTATTTT

j_call: TRBJ1-5
clone_size: .
cdr3_length: 14
d_call: .
v_call: TRBV9
cdr3_aa: CASSVWGGNQPQHF
cdr3_nt: TGTGCCAGCAGCGTATGGGGAGGCAATCAGCCCCAGCATTTT

j_call: TRBJ2-1
clone_size: .
cdr3_length: 16
d_call: TRBD2
v_call: TRBV9
cdr3_aa: CASSANRDYPYNEQFF
cdr3_nt: TGTGCCAGCAGCGCGAACCGGGACTATCCATACAATGAGCAGTTCTTC